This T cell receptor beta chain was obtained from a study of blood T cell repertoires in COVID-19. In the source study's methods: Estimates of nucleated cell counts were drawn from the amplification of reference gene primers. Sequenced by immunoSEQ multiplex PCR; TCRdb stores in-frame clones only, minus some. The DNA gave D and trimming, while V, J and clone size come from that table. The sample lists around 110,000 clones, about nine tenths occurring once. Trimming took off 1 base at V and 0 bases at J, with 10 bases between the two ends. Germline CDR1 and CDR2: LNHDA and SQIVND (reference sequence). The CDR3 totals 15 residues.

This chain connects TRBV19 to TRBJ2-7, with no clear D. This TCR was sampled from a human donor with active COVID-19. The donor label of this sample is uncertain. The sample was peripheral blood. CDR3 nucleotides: TGTGCCAGTAGTATAGCAGGAATCAGCTCCTACGAGCAGTACTTC. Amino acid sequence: CASSIAGISSYEQYF.